This T cell receptor beta chain was documented in a study of T cells in Graves' hyperthyroidism and ophthalmopathy. At least ten counts were recorded for this clonotype. Its antigen is unknown. Study results and limitations: Within blood appeared most thyroid clonotypes that had expanded above 0.001.

Not enrolled were patients with uncontrolled infection, other autoimmune disease, pregnancy or lactation. Diagnoses used clinical symptoms, serum thyroxine and TRAb, thyroid ultrasound and orbital computed tomography. This CDR3 spans 11 amino acids. Germline V gives CDR1 DFQATT, CDR2 SNEGSKA (reference sequence). The V end lost 3 bases, the J end lost 2 bases, and 5 bases lay between the germline ends. Using RNA transcripts as the source, TCR beta CDR3 regions were amplified. An initial round of RT-PCR targeting the TCR CDR3 relied on the HTBI primer set. From the multiplex PCR reads, TCRdb called clonotypes with MiXCR, one entry per CDR3 protein. Among 500,000 or so distinct CDR3 sequences listed, roughly 16% were seen once.

The receptor comes from a woman younger than 45 with Graves' ophthalmopathy. The gene calls are TRBV20-1 and TRBJ2-7; D unresolved. Material: blood. The CDR3 coding sequence is TGCAGTGCTAGTATCACCTACGAGCAGTACTTC. It yields the protein CSASITYEQYF.